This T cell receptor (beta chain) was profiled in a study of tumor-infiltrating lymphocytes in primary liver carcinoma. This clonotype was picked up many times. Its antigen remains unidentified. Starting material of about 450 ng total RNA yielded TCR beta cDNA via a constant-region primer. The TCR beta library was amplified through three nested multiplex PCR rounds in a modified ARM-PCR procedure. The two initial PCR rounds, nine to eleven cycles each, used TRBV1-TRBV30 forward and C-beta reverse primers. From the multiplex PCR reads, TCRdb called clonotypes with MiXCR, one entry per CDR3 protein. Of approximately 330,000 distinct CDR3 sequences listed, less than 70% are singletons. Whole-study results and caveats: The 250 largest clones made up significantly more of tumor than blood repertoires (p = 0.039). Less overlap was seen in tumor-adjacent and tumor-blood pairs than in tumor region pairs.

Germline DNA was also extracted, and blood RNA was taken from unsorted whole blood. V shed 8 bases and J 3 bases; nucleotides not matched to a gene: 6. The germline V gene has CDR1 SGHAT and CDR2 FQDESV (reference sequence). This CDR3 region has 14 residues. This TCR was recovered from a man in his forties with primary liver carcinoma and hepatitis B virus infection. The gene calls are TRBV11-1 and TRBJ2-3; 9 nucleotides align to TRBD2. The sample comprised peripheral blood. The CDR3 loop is CASGVLAGTDTQYF. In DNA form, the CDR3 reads TGTGCCAGCGGAGTGCTAGCGGGGACAGATACGCAGTATTTT.